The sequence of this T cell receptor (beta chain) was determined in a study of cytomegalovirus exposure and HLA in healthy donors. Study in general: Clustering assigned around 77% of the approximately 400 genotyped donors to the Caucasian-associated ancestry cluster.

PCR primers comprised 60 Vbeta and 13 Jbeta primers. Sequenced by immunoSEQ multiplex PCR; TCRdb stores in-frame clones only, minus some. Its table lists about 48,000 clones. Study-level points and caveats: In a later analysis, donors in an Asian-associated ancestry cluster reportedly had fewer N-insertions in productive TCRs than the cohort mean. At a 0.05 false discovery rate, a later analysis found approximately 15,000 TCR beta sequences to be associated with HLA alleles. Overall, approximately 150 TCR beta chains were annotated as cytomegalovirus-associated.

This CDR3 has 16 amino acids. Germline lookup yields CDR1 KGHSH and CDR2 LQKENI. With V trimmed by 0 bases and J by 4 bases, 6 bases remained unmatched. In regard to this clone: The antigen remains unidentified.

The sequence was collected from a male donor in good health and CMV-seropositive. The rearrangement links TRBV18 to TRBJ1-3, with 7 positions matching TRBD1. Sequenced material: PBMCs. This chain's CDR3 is CASSPPVQGTGNTIYF. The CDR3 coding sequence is TGTGCCAGCTCACCACCGGTACAGGGGACCGGAAACACCATATATTTT.